The TCR beta chain described here comes from a study of shared clonotypes between healthy human individuals. Study background: The donor group consisted of two women and a few men, aged 18 to 49. Per donor, three plates held CD4 naive cells, three held CD4 memory, two held CD8 naive and one held CD8 memory. Overall study findings and caveats: Clonotype sharing among the donors was expected to vary with sequencing depth.

This CDR3 contains 13 residues. The germline V and J ends were trimmed by 7 bases and 2 bases, with 10 bases remaining between them. Germline CDR1 reads LNHDA; CDR2 reads SQIVND (reference sequence). TCRdb's table, derived via immunoSEQ multiplex PCR, lists solely in-frame clones and lacks some. The sample records about 380,000 clones, approximately 96% being singletons. About this clone: Its antigen is unknown.

Sequencing was performed on memory CD8+ T cells sorted from blood. Indicated subset: CD45RO+ cells pooled with CCR7-negative TemRA cells. This clonotype was obtained from a man aged 25 to 40 in good health. This rearrangement joins TRBV19 to TRBJ2-3; no reliable D call. CDR3 amino acids: CASKDQPTDTQYF. The DNA for the CDR3 is TGTGCCAGTAAGGATCAGCCCACAGATACGCAGTATTTT.